This paragraph reports one T cell receptor beta chain. What this receptor recognizes is not known. This may arise from a read error, as a much more abundant clone is one base away. Without any cell sorting, total RNA and DNA were extracted together from about 19-30 mg of bulk tissue using the AllPrep DNA/RNA mini kit. Surgical resection was performed in China between late 2015 and early 2016 on about five patients with histopathologically diagnosed primary liver carcinoma. Chronic HBV infection was present in the patients, and the patients were treatment-naive at sampling. Five spatially separated regions were sampled from each tumor: the superior, inferior, left-lateral and right-lateral poles, plus the tumor centre. More than 75% viable tumor cells were found by histology in every tumor sample. Fresh tumor and adjacent tissue pieces were bisected; one half was stored in RNAlater at -80°C, the other sent for histology.

Based on the germline V gene, the CDR1 and CDR2 sequences are SGHRS and YFSETQ. There are 15 amino acids in the CDR3, from cysteine to phenylalanine inclusive. Left in the record is the CDR3 DNA by itself, 45 bases read in frame from the first base. V is cut back by 6 bases and J by 2 bases, with 8 bases in the junction unmatched. The sample belongs to a study of tumor-infiltrating lymphocytes in primary liver carcinoma (TCRdb year 2017). In the study overall: The five patients, three men and two women aged 30 to 69 years, had hepatocellular carcinoma (four) or combined HCC and intrahepatic cholangiocarcinoma (one). The tumors of the five patients were staged as T1-T3 N0M0, with maximum diameters ranging from roughly 4.2 to 10 cm. Each sample produced roughly 3.65 to 8 million productive TCRbeta reads, and read depth showed no significant difference between tissue types. For each liver tumor, the study sampled five regions along with adjacent normal tissue and blood, and applied TCRbeta repertoire sequencing, expression microarrays and whole-exome sequencing. A total of roughly 35 specimens from 5 patients underwent TCRbeta repertoire sequencing, comprising approximately 25 tumor regions, 5 adjacent noncancerous liver tissues and 5 peripheral blood samples. To link TCRbeta repertoire diversity with the local molecular phenotype, the roughly 26 tumor region samples were profiled using Agilent mRNA microarrays. Reproducibility between technical replicate repertoires was high, with correlation coefficients above 0.98 and mean shared-clone rates approximately 0.9.

Points the paper makes about the study in general: Bulk unsorted samples precluded comparing CD4+ and CD8+ T cell repertoires. Because only the TCR beta chain was sequenced and unpaired alpha chains were not captured, true repertoire diversity is likely underestimated. Consistent with antigen-driven expansion, pairs of tumor regions showed higher repertoire overlap (mean roughly 35%) than either tumor-adjacent pairs (about 17%) or tumor-blood pairs (about 15%). Only 4 to 6 patients were included in the study, and the authors note that the findings should be validated in a larger study. Only about 7-25% of top clones were found in all five regions of a tumor, suggesting spatial heterogeneity of tumor-infiltrating T cells. The top 250 clones accounted for a significantly greater share of the repertoire in tumors than in blood (p = 0.039).

TCRbeta-specific cDNA was reverse-transcribed from 500 ng total RNA using a constant-region primer and ProtoScript II reverse transcriptase. Construction of the TCRbeta libraries relied on three nested rounds of multiplex PCR, following a slightly modified ARM-PCR procedure. Each of the first two PCR rounds ran for approximately 11 cycles and used multiplex TRBV1-TRBV30 forward primers together with a Cbeta reverse primer. Sample barcodes and Illumina adapters were attached in a final 25-cycle PCR using Deep VentR polymerase. Before sequencing, amplicons of 200-500 bp were purified from gel using a QIAquick gel extraction kit. TCRbeta amplicons were sequenced on an Illumina HiSeq 2500 with 250-bp paired-end reads. Processing in the source paper ran as follows. To recover full CDR3 sequences, reads were quality-trimmed using Trimmomatic v0.33 and paired reads were then merged using FLASH v1.2.11. V, D and J germline segments were assigned to the rearranged TCRbeta sequences by MiGEC v1.2.1b. Clonotype statistics and Shannon-Wiener diversity indices were computed with VDJtools v1.0.0. To reduce sampling bias, subsequent analyses other than the diversity analysis used only the 250 most abundant clonotypes in each sample. TCRdb reprocessed the public reads (quality trimming at Q25 with fastp, clone calling with MiXCR) and kept in-frame beta chains. For every CDR3 protein sequence, its rows merge into one entry that carries the most common genes and DNA. The V and J calls follow TCRdb's processing rather than the paper's. The sample table holds around 60,000 distinct CDR3 sequences, of which roughly 70% were seen once. The ten biggest clones cover roughly two fifths of the sample.

This TCR derives from a man aged 35 to 55 with primary liver carcinoma and hepatitis B virus infection. This chain is built from TRBV5-1 and TRBJ2-5, with TRBD1 matching 9 junction bases. Sequencing used liver tumor tissue from sampling region 4. Read against the paper, the sample's cell subset or site label means: tumor region T4, right-lateral pole. The CDR3 is CASNQTGGEQETQYF. At the DNA level, the sequence is TGCGCCAGCAACCAGACAGGGGGAGAACAAGAGACCCAGTACTTC.